These 17 T cell receptor beta chains share one sample of origin, sequenced in a study of CD8 T cells in ankylosing spondylitis. TCRdb reprocessed the 5' RACE reads via MiXCR and lists one record per CDR3 protein. This repertoire shows 150,000 to 200,000 distinct CDR3 sequences, 10% to 15% found once; its top ten account for 11%. Specimen: blood, either unsorted or a sorted T cell fraction (not recorded which). Receptors originate from a female donor with ankylosing spondylitis or in good health (not recorded which).

On this clonotype itself: This may come from a read error, since a much larger clone is one base off. This rearrangement joins TRBV28 to TRBJ2-3; maybe TRBD2 (6 bases). Trimming removed 7 bases at V and 4 bases at J, with 24 bases between. The CDR3 runs 17 residues. Germline V CDR1 and CDR2: MDHEN, SYDVKM. The CDR3 nucleotides read TGTGCCAGCAATCCCTCACGGGAGAGGGTCTCCCCAGATACGCAGTATTTT. It specifies CASNPSRERVSPDTQYF. Drawing the rest from reference TRBV28 and TRBJ2-3, the complete variable domain is DVKVTQSSRYLVKRTGEKVFLECVQDMDHENMFWYRQDPGLGLRLIYFSYDVKMKEKGDIPEGYSVSREKKERFSLILESASTNQTSMYLCASNPSRERVSPDTQYFGPGTRLTVL.

This rearrangement joins TRBV15 to TRBJ1-1; D ambiguous. The CDR3 length is 14 residues. Germline CDR1 is LNHNV and CDR2 is YYDKDF (reference sequence). Trimming shortened V by 0 bases and J by 10 bases, and 15 bases separated the two germline ends. This chain's CDR3 is CATSRDPKGSAAFF. CDR3 coding DNA: TGTGCCACCAGCAGAGACCCCAAAGGGTCTGCAGCTTTCTTT.

This chain joins TRBV7-8 and TRBJ2-3; D is perhaps TRBD2 (6 bases). Trimming cost V 0 bases and J 6 bases, with 10 bases left between them. CDR1 and CDR2 from the germline V gene are SGHVS and FQNEAQ. The CDR3 loop spans 14 amino acids. The CDR3 DNA follows: TGTGCCAGCAGCTTAGCGGAGGGGATGGATACGCAGTATTTT. This encodes CASSLAEGMDTQYF.

This clonotype was seen ten or more times. CDR3 loop: CASSRYLAEGGDEQFF. In DNA, the CDR3 is TGTGCCAGCAGCCGTTATCTAGCGGAGGGTGGGGATGAGCAGTTCTTC. The rearrangement uses TRBV7-9 and TRBJ2-1, with 7 bases fitting TRBD2. This CDR3 spans 16 amino acids. The J segment lost 8 bases and the V segment lost 5 bases, leaving 15 bases of the junction unmatched. Germline CDR1 reads SEHNR; CDR2 reads FQNEAQ (reference sequence).

The chain uses TRBV5-1 and TRBJ2-5; D possibly corresponds to TRBD2 (5 bases). Germline V gives CDR1 SGHRS, CDR2 YFSETQ. The CDR3 runs to 13 residues. The V gene lost 7 bases and the J gene lost 5 bases, with 15 bases spanning the gap. CDR3: CASAREFGETQYF. DNA for the CDR3: TGCGCCAGCGCACGGGAATTTGGGGAGACCCAGTACTTC. Full variable domain (outside the CDR3, taken from reference TRBV5-1 and TRBJ2-5): KAGVTQTPRYLIKTRGQQVTLSCSPISGHRSVSWYQQTPGQGLQFLFEYFSETQRNKGNFPGRFSGRQFSNSRSEMNVSTLELGDSALYLCASAREFGETQYFGPGTRLLVL.

There are many counts of this clonotype. V and J are TRBV20-1 and TRBJ2-1; D is possibly TRBD2 (6 bases). Germline V gene data show CDR1 as DFQATT and CDR2 as SNEGSKA (reference sequence). V lost 6 bases and J lost 0, with 12 bases in between. The CDR3 extends over 14 amino acids. CDR3 sequence (DNA): TGCAGTGCATCGGGGGAAGACTCCTACAATGAGCAGTTCTTC. Protein sequence: CSASGEDSYNEQFF.

The CDR3 loop reads CASSRDSNTEAFF. The CDR3 nucleotides read TGTGCCAGCAGCCGGGACAGTAACACTGAAGCTTTCTTT. V gene TRBV7-3 combines with J gene TRBJ1-1; 7 bases fit TRBD1. The CDR3 runs to 13 residues. V trimming: 5 bases; J trimming: 2 bases; junction bases outside the gene matches: 2. CDR1 SGHTA and CDR2 FQGTGA come from the germline V gene.

This clonotype was detected only a few times. The chain recombines TRBV7-2 with TRBJ1-1, with D possibly being TRBD1 (5 bases). Germline V lookup: CDR1 SGHTA, CDR2 FQGNSA. CDR3 size: 12 residues. The V end was cut by 6 bases, the J end by 8 bases, with 13 bases between. CDR3 region: CASRPGATEAFF. The CDR3, as DNA: TGTGCCAGCAGACCCGGGGCCACCGAAGCTTTCTTT. Together with reference TRBV7-2 and TRBJ1-1, the CDR3 gives the full variable domain: GAGVSQSPSNKVTEKGKDVELRCDPISGHTALYWYRQSLGQGLEFLIYFQGNSAPDKSGLPSDRFSAERTGGSVSTLTIQRTQQEDSAVYLCASRPGATEAFFGQGTRLTVV.

Note on this clonotype: At one end, the junction sequence differs from germline, possibly due to a read error. The chain links TRBV14 to TRBJ2-3; TRBD2 is a possible D gene (6 bases). Per germline, CDR1 SGHDN and CDR2 FVKESK. There are 14 residues in the CDR3. The CDR3 bases are TGTGCCAGCAGCTTCGGAACTAGCACAGGTACGCAGTATTTT. It codes for CASSFGTSTGTQYF.

The chain joins TRBV7-9 to TRBJ1-2; D remains unclear. CDR1 is SEHNR and CDR2 is FQNEAQ in the germline V gene (reference sequence). With 6 bases removed from V and 0 bases from J, the gap between germline ends came to 11 bases. This CDR3 region has 14 residues. CDR3 DNA sequence: TGTGCCAGCAGTCCCGACGAAGCTAACTATGGCTACACCTTC. This gives the protein CASSPDEANYGYTF.

This clonotype was detected ten times or more. The rearrangement joins TRBV20-1 to TRBJ2-1; no definite D call. In germline, CDR1 is DFQATT, CDR2 SNEGSKA (reference sequence). The CDR3 extends over 14 amino acids. Trimming removed 1 base from V and 0 bases from J, with 7 bases in between. The CDR3 protein is CSARGVPSYNEQFF. In DNA form, the CDR3 reads TGCAGTGCTAGAGGCGTCCCCTCCTACAATGAGCAGTTCTTC.

This clonotype was seen many times. This chain connects TRBV11-3 to TRBJ1-4, with D perhaps TRBD1 (6 bases). V was pared by 5 bases and J by 2 bases, with 12 bases between. CDR3 length equals 15 residues. Germline V gene lookup returns CDR1 SGHNT and CDR2 YENEEA. CDR3: CASSLDRWTNEKLFF. The CDR3, as DNA: TGTGCCAGCAGCCTCGACAGGTGGACTAATGAAAAACTGTTTTTT.

This clonotype turned up a few times. The rearrangement joins TRBV5-1 to TRBJ2-1; TRBD2 aligns across 7 bases. This CDR3 comprises 14 residues. The trim removed 0 bases at V and 7 bases at J, leaving 4 bases unmatched. Germline CDR1 reads SGHRS; CDR2 reads YFSETQ. CDR3 in DNA: TGCGCCAGCAGCTTGGAGAGCGGGAATAATGAGCAGTTCTTC. Protein: CASSLESGNNEQFF.

At least ten counts were recorded for this clonotype. The rearrangement joins TRBV9 to TRBJ2-3; 11 nucleotides line up with TRBD2. The CDR3 extends over 15 amino acids. Germline CDR1 SGDLS, CDR2 YYNGEE. Trimming at V came to 4 bases and at J to 4 bases, leaving 5 bases not matched to a gene. The CDR3 nucleotides are TGTGCCAGCAGCCTGACTAGCGGGATGGCAGATACGCAGTATTTT. Translated: CASSLTSGMADTQYF.

In this sample, this clonotype turned up many times. The genes are TRBV5-1 and TRBJ2-2, with unresolved D. CDR1 is SGHRS, CDR2 YFSETQ, per germline. The CDR3 contains 15 residues. The V gene lost 3 bases and the J gene lost 4 bases, with 13 bases spanning the gap. The CDR3 coding sequence is TGCGCCAGCAGCTCCACCATGGAGCTCACCGGGGAGCTGTTTTTT. Translating it yields CASSSTMELTGELFF. Together with reference TRBV5-1 and TRBJ2-2, the CDR3 gives the full variable domain: KAGVTQTPRYLIKTRGQQVTLSCSPISGHRSVSWYQQTPGQGLQFLFEYFSETQRNKGNFPGRFSGRQFSNSRSEMNVSTLELGDSALYLCASSSTMELTGELFFGEGSRLTVL.

The chain joins TRBV6-2 or TRBV6-3 to TRBJ2-2; D remains unclear. This CDR3 comprises 14 residues. V lost 4 bases and J lost 5, with 11 bases in between. Germline V CDR1 and CDR2: MNHEY, SVGEGT. Here the CDR3 reads CASSSHAQTGELFF. CDR3 nucleotide sequence: TGTGCCAGCAGTTCCCACGCCCAGACCGGGGAGCTGTTTTTT.

The V and J genes are TRBV7-2 and TRBJ1-2, with D unresolved. With 5 bases removed from V and 4 bases from J, the gap between germline ends came to 11 bases. This CDR3 region has 13 residues. Germline lookup yields CDR1 SGHTA and CDR2 FQGNSA. The CDR3 region has the DNA TGTGCCAGCAGCCCAGGAGAGTTCTATGGCTACACCTTC. It codes for CASSPGEFYGYTF.